Included here is one T cell receptor (beta chain) sequence, with context. The sample comes from a study of blood T cell repertoires in COVID-19. The wider study: Samples representing acute and convalescent COVID-19 were sourced from the United States, Italy and Spain.

Seattle-derived patients entered the study during active infection and were followed longitudinally. The CDR3 totals 18 residues. V lost 2 bases to trimming and J lost 7 bases; unmatched junction nucleotides: 9. The germline V gene encodes CDR1 MGHDK and CDR2 SYGVNS. Original processing notes: Scientists estimated how many nucleated cells there were by amplifying reference gene primers. TCRdb's copy holds only in-frame clones and misses some; the assay was immunoSEQ multiplex PCR. The V and J calls and clone size are taken from that table; D and trimming were inferred from the DNA. This sample has approximately 250,000 clones; approximately 86% occur once, and the top ten carry 13%.

This clonotype originated in a woman between 65 and 79 years old with COVID-19, enrolled during active disease. Sequenced material: peripheral blood. The J gene is TRBJ2-1, the V gene TRBV25-1, with 15 nucleotides matching TRBD2. CDR3 sequence reads: CASSEGLAGGPGGNEQFF. The CDR3 DNA is TGTGCCAGCAGTGAAGGACTAGCGGGGGGGCCAGGTGGAAATGAGCAGTTCTTC.